The clone carrying this TCR beta chain was recorded only once. This record belongs to a study of blood T cell repertoires in COVID-19. Study details: Both acute and convalescent COVID-19 samples were obtained from the United States, Italy and Spain. T cells, B-cell-depleted T cells, or PBMCs provided the cDNA or gDNA that served as material.

Trimming left V 2 bases short and J 10 bases short, with 9 bases between. This CDR3 spans 12 amino acids. CDR1 is KGHSH, CDR2 LQKENI, per germline. The authors' processing: Amplification of reference gene primers provided the estimated nucleated cell counts. Method: immunoSEQ multiplex PCR; TCRdb's copy keeps in-frame clones and lacks some. The V and J calls and clone size were taken over from that table, and D and trimming were inferred from the DNA. The table records 130,000 or so clones, under 90% of them present only once. The sample taken for sequencing was peripheral blood. The clonotype was recovered from a man in his sixties with acute or convalescent COVID-19. This chain uses TRBV18 with TRBJ2-1; D is uncertain. The CDR3 sequence is CASSPNLREQFF. For the CDR3, the DNA is TGTGCCAGCTCACCAAACTTGCGGGAGCAGTTCTTC.